The 20 T cell receptor beta chains below come from one sample, sequenced in a study of T cells after yellow fever vaccination. TCRdb re-called the 5' RACE reads through MiXCR, storing one row per CDR3 protein. Of some 250,000 distinct CDR3 sequences in the sample, 3.6% were seen once. The sequenced sample was PBMCs, obtained 15 days after the yellow fever booster vaccination. These receptors all stem from a man between 18 and 29 years old who received the YFV17D yellow fever vaccine.

This clonotype has at least ten counts. The V gene is TRBV18, the J gene TRBJ2-2; 8 nucleotides line up with TRBD1. From germline, CDR1 is KGHSH and CDR2 LQKENI. The J segment lost 7 bases and the V segment lost 0 bases, leaving 7 bases of the junction unmatched. This CDR3 is built from 16 residues. The CDR3 nucleotides read TGTGCCAGCTCACCACCGGACAGGGCATTAATCGGGGAGCTGTTTTTT. The encoded protein is CASSPPDRALIGELFF.

This clonotype was counted ten times or more. The CDR3 DNA follows: TGTGCCACCAGCAGTACCCCCGGGGCGAGCTACGAGCAGTACTTC. Translated: CATSSTPGASYEQYF. The V gene is TRBV15, the J gene TRBJ2-7, with D perhaps matching TRBD1 or TRBD2 (5 bases each). The CDR3 has 15 amino acids. The germline V and J ends were trimmed by 3 bases and 3 bases, with 15 bases remaining between them. From germline, CDR1 is LNHNV and CDR2 YYDKDF (reference sequence).

This clonotype was observed at least ten times. This chain joins TRBV4-2 and TRBJ1-2; no definite D call. CDR1 is LGHNA and CDR2 is YNFKEQ in the germline V gene. Trimming took off 0 bases at V and 0 bases at J, with 11 bases between the two ends. The CDR3 covers 16 residues. The CDR3 coding sequence is TGTGCCAGCAGCCAAGAACGGGCAGCTACTAACTATGGCTACACCTTC. The encoded protein is CASSQERAATNYGYTF.

This sequence joins TRBV4-3 and TRBJ1-2; D is ambiguous. Germline V gives CDR1 LGHNA, CDR2 YSLEER. The CDR3 is made up of 15 amino acids. V lost 1 base and J 2 bases, leaving 11 bases between the germline ends. This chain's CDR3 is CASSQVEWANYGYTF. The CDR3 DNA follows: TGCGCCAGCAGCCAAGTAGAGTGGGCAAACTATGGCTACACCTTC.

This clonotype showed up many times. This chain joins TRBV10-3 and TRBJ2-5; D is possibly TRBD2 (5 bases). The CDR3 spans 15 residues. Trimming took off 3 bases at V and 3 bases at J, with 14 bases between the two ends. Per the germline V gene, CDR1 is ENHRY and CDR2 is SYGVKD. For the CDR3, the DNA is TGTGCCATCAGTGATCCAGCGGCCACGAAAGAGACCCAGTACTTC. Amino acid sequence: CAISDPAATKETQYF.

This clonotype was seen ten or more times. The V gene is TRBV7-8, the J gene TRBJ1-5; TRBD1 agrees at 7 bases. Per germline, CDR1 SGHVS and CDR2 FQNEAQ. V shed 3 bases and J 1 base; nucleotides not matched to a gene: 6. This CDR3 comprises 16 residues. CDR3 amino acids: CASSLDTGVSNQPQHF. The CDR3 region has the DNA TGTGCCAGCAGCTTGGACACAGGGGTGAGCAATCAGCCCCAGCATTTT.

This clonotype was observed at least ten times. The chain uses TRBV11-2 and TRBJ2-6, with TRBD1 identical over 7 bases. V gave up 1 base and J gave up 0 bases; unmatched junction bases: 12. CDR1 is SGHAT, CDR2 FQNNGV, per germline. CDR3 size: 20 residues. CDR3 protein: CASSLGDHRDSFSGANVLTF. CDR3 nucleotide sequence: TGTGCCAGCAGCTTAGGGGATCACCGGGACAGCTTCTCTGGGGCCAACGTCCTGACTTTC.

This clonotype was picked up many times. The V and J genes are TRBV12-3 or TRBV12-4 and TRBJ1-1, with D maybe TRBD1 (6 bases). V lost 3 bases and J lost 1, with 9 bases in between. The CDR3 is made up of 14 amino acids. CDR3 sequence (DNA): TGTGCCAGCAGTTTGTTGGGACAGAACACTGAAGCTTTCTTT. Translation gives CASSLLGQNTEAFF.

This clonotype showed up many times. The chain uses TRBV7-6 and TRBJ1-3; D is uncertain. This CDR3 has 16 amino acids. Trimming cost V 1 base and J 0 bases, with 10 bases left between them. Germline V gene sequence: CDR1 SGHVS, CDR2 FNYEAQ. The CDR3 protein is CASSLGPSASGNTIYF. DNA of the CDR3: TGTGCCAGCAGCTTAGGGCCGTCCGCCTCTGGAAACACCATATATTTT.

This clonotype was seen ten or more times. The V call is TRBV3-1, the J call TRBJ1-6; TRBD1 matches 9 bases. This CDR3 contains 13 residues. Germline-derived CDR1 and CDR2 are LGHDT and YNNKEL (reference sequence). V was clipped by 11 bases and J by 8 bases; unmatched bases: 7. CDR3 DNA sequence: TGTGCCGCCCAACAGGGGGCAGATTCACCCCTCCACTTT. Translated, it gives CAAQQGADSPLHF. The complete variable domain, with remaining parts taken from reference TRBV3-1 and TRBJ1-6, reads DTAVSQTPKYLVTQMGNDKSIKCEQNLGHDTMYWYKQDSKKFLKIMFSYNNKELIINETVPNRFSPKSPDKAHLNLHINSLELGDSAVYFCAAQQGADSPLHFGNGTRLTVT.

This clonotype showed up many times. The chain links TRBV6-2 or TRBV6-3 to TRBJ2-7, with a possible D match to TRBD1 (8 bases). CDR1 is MNHEY, CDR2 SVGEGT, per germline. V shed 2 bases and J shed 6 bases, with 14 bases lying between them. The CDR3 runs to 14 residues. In DNA form, the CDR3 reads TGTGCCAGCAGTTACGAACAGGGGGAGGGCGAGCAGTACGTC. It codes for CASSYEQGEGEQYV.

In this sample, this clonotype turned up many times. Relative to the germline gene, one junction end is altered; a read error may explain this. The chain recombines TRBV10-3 with TRBJ2-1, with D possibly being TRBD2 (5 bases). CDR3 length equals 16 residues. From germline, CDR1 is ENHRY and CDR2 SYGVKD. CDR3 protein: CAINEGVGGSYNEQFF. The CDR3 coding sequence is TGTGCCATCAATGAGGGTGTGGGTGGCTCCTACAATGAGCAGTTCTTC.

This clonotype was seen repeatedly, ten times or more. The chain uses TRBV11-3 and TRBJ2-3; possibly TRBD1 or TRBD2 for D (5 bases each). The V end was cut by 2 bases, the J end by 2 bases, with 11 bases between. The CDR3 totals 15 residues. Germline lookup yields CDR1 SGHNT and CDR2 YENEEA. For the CDR3, the DNA is TGTGCCAGCAGCTTACAAGGGACCGCCACAGATACGCAGTATTTT. Residues: CASSLQGTATDTQYF.

This clonotype was detected ten times or more. V usage is TRBV4-1 and J usage is TRBJ2-6, with 8 bases identical to TRBD1. V was clipped by 0 bases and J by 4 bases; unmatched bases: 8. The germline gives CDR1 MGHRA, CDR2 YSYEKL. The CDR3 runs to 18 residues. CDR3 loop: CASSQESRGLGGANVLTF. The CDR3 DNA sequence: TGCGCCAGCAGCCAAGAGTCCAGGGGGCTAGGAGGGGCCAACGTCCTGACTTTC.

This clonotype was counted at least ten times. The rearrangement joins TRBV29-1 to TRBJ2-7, with 10 bases matching TRBD2. Germline V CDR1 and CDR2: SQVTM, ANQGSEA. The CDR3 is 13 amino acids. V shed 6 bases and J 2 bases; nucleotides not matched to a gene: 4. CDR3 nucleotide sequence: TGCAGCGTGGGAACTAGCGGGGCCTACGAGCAGTACTTC. Translation gives CSVGTSGAYEQYF.

This clonotype was recorded many times. The rearrangement uses TRBV20-1 and TRBJ2-1, with TRBD1 identical over 10 bases. V lost 1 base to trimming and J lost 15 bases; unmatched junction nucleotides: 12. The germline gives CDR1 DFQATT, CDR2 SNEGSKA (reference sequence). This CDR3 is built from 14 residues. This CDR3 reads CSARGATGTGDPFF. The CDR3 nucleotides are TGCAGTGCTAGAGGTGCAACCGGGACAGGGGATCCGTTCTTC.

At least ten counts were recorded for this clonotype. The V call is TRBV28, the J call TRBJ1-1, with 11 bases fitting TRBD1. Per germline, CDR1 MDHEN and CDR2 SYDVKM. Trimming removed 8 bases from V and 3 bases from J; junction bases left unmatched: 5. The CDR3 has 14 amino acids. CDR3 DNA sequence: TGTGCCAGCGGACCGGGACAGGGGGACACTGAAGCTTTCTTT. It translates to CASGPGQGDTEAFF.

In its sample, this clonotype was seen many times. The chain combines TRBV4-3 with TRBJ1-5; D is undetermined. CDR1 and CDR2 (germline): LGHNA, YSLEER. This CDR3 has 14 amino acids. The V and J ends lost 1 base and 5 bases respectively, with 9 bases between them. The CDR3 region has the DNA TGCGCCAGCAGCCAAGGTCGAAGAGATCAGCCCCAGCATTTT. Its translation is CASSQGRRDQPQHF.

There are many counts of this clonotype. This chain joins TRBV28 and TRBJ2-3; possible D gene TRBD2, 6 bases. The ends were cut back, 1 base at V and 2 bases at J, with 16 bases in the middle. CDR3 length: 17 residues. CDR1 is MDHEN, CDR2 SYDVKM, per germline. The CDR3 sequence is CASSLLAAGQATDTQYF. The CDR3 DNA sequence: TGTGCCAGCAGTTTATTAGCAGCGGGTCAGGCCACAGATACGCAGTATTTT.

This clonotype was recorded many times. Here the CDR3 DNA reads TGCGCCAGTACGAGACTAGCGAGCACAGATACGCAGTATTTT. Encoded protein: CASTRLASTDTQYF. The chain joins TRBV5-1 to TRBJ2-3; the match to TRBD2 covers 8 bases. The J segment lost 0 bases and the V segment lost 8 bases, leaving 5 bases of the junction unmatched. The CDR3 is 14 amino acids. Germline V gene lookup returns CDR1 SGHRS and CDR2 YFSETQ.